This TCR beta chain was captured by sequencing in a study of T cells after yellow fever vaccination. In the study overall: Fractions containing few cells were prepared with SMART-Seq v4 Ultra Low Input.

Notes on this clonotype: Its antigen is still unknown.

Making TCR cDNA involved 5'RACE template switching, which added UMIs and a universal primer site. TCRdb reprocessed the 5' RACE reads via MiXCR and lists one record per CDR3 protein. The table shows 120,000 or so distinct CDR3 sequences, with 15% occurring only once. Findings and caveats of the study: Most primary-vaccination clones recurred post-booster (approximately 96% CD4, around 88% CD8).

This clonotype was obtained from a man younger than 35 who received the YFV17D yellow fever vaccine. Source: CD8+ T cells sorted from PBMCs, taken 5 days after the yellow fever booster vaccination.

The CDR3 reads CASSLPDRHETQYF. CDR3 sequence (DNA): TGTGCCAGCAGTTTACCCGACCGTCATGAGACCCAGTACTTC. The genes are TRBV27 and TRBJ2-5, with D uncertain. This CDR3 comprises 14 residues. Trimming took 2 bases from V and 5 from J, leaving 12 bases between them. Germline V gives CDR1 MNHEY, CDR2 SMNVEV (reference sequence).